Given below is one TCR beta chain in context. Germline-derived CDR1 and CDR2 are SGHRS and YFSETQ. The V segment lost 4 bases and the J segment 0 bases; nucleotides outside the gene matches: 2. This CDR3 has 14 amino acids. These data originate in a study of control samples from healthy donors and cancer patients. Profiling relied on immunoSEQ multiplex PCR, and the TCRdb table lists in-frame clones only, not all of them. The data hold 50,000 to 75,000 clones, with 65% to 90% observed a single time. This sequence originates from a man aged 35-49 years in good health. V is TRBV5-1 and J is TRBJ2-7, with 9 bases matching TRBD2. Sequenced material: blood. As DNA, the CDR3 is TGCGCCAGCAGCCCGACTAGCGGCTCCTACGAGCAGTACTTC. This encodes CASSPTSGSYEQYF.